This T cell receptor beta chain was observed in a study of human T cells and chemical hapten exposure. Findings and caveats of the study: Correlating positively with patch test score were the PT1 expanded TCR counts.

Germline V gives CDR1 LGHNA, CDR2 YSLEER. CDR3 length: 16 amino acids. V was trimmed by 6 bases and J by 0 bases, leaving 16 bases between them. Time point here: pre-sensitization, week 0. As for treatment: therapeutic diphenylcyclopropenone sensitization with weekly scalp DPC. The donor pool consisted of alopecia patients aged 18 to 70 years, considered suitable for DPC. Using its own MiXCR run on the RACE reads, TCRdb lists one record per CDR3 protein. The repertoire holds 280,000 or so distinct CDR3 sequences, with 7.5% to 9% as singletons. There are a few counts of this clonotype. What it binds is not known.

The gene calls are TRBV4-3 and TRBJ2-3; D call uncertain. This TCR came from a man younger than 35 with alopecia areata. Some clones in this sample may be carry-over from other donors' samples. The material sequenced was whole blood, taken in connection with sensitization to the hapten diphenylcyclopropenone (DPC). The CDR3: CASSPTRASSTDTQYF. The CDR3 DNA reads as TGCGCCAGCAGTCCGACCCGGGCCTCCAGCACAGATACGCAGTATTTT.